The following is a T cell receptor beta chain sequence with its context. The antigen remains undetermined. These data belong to a study of T cells in localized non-small cell lung cancer. Study conclusions and caveats: Heterogeneity remains possible, as sequencing covered one tumor region only. Uninvolved adjacent lung had the highest recorded T cell clonality, with tumor below it. Paired adjacent lung recovered a median around 59 of the top 100 tumor clones. An association was observed between higher blood T cell density and longer overall survival.

This CDR3 region has 15 residues. Looked up from germline, CDR1 is SGHRS and CDR2 is YFSETQ. Trimming pared 6 bases from V and 5 bases from J, leaving 21 bases between. TCRdb's table, derived via immunoSEQ multiplex PCR, lists solely in-frame clones and lacks some. The data contain approximately 22,000 clones, 70% to 90% of them singletons. This receptor was identified in a male donor at least 60 years old with stage I squamous cell lung carcinoma. The input for sequencing was peripheral blood, taken before any cancer treatment. This rearrangement joins TRBV5-1 to TRBJ2-7; possibly TRBD2 for D (6 bases). In DNA, the CDR3 is TGCGCCAGCACCCTTAATGGAGGGTTGGTCAACGAGCAGTACTTC. Protein product: CASTLNGGLVNEQYF. The complete variable domain, with remaining parts taken from reference TRBV5-1 and TRBJ2-7, reads KAGVTQTPRYLIKTRGQQVTLSCSPISGHRSVSWYQQTPGQGLQFLFEYFSETQRNKGNFPGRFSGRQFSNSRSEMNVSTLELGDSALYLCASTLNGGLVNEQYFGPGTRLTVT.